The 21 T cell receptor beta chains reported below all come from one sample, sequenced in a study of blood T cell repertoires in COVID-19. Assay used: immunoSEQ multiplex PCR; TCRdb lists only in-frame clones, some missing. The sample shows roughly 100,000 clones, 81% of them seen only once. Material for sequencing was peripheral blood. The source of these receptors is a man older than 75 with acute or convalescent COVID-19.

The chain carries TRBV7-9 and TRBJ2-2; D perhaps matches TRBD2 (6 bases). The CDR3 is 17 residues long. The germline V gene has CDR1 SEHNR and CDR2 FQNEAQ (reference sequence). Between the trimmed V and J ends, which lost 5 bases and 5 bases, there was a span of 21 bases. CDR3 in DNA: TGTGCCAGCAGCCGCTATCGGGACTCCATTTCGACCGGGGAGCTGTTTTTT. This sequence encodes CASSRYRDSISTGELFF.

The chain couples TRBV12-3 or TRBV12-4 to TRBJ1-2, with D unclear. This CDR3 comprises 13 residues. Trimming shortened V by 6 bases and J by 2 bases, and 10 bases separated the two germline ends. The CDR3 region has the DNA TGTGCCAGCAGAGCAAGGGAGAACTATGGCTACACCTTC. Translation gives CASRARENYGYTF.

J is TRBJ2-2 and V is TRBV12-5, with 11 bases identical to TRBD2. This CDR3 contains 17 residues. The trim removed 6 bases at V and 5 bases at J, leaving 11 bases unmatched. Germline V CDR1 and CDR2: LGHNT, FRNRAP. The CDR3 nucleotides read TGTGCTAGTGGCTCCATGAAGACTAGCGGGACGACCGGGGAGCTGTTTTTT. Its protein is CASGSMKTSGTTGELFF.

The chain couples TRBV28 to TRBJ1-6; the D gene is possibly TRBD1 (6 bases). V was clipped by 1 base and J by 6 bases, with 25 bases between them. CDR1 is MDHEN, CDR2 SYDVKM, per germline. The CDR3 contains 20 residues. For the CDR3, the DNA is TGTGCCAGCAGTTTATACAACCTGCGACGTTGGACAGCTAGTAATTCACCCCTCCACTTT. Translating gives CASSLYNLRRWTASNSPLHF.

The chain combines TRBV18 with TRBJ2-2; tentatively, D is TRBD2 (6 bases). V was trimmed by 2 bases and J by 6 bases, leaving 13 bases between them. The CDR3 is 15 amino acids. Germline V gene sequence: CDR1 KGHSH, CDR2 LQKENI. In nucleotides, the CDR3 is TGTGCCAGCTCACCAAGAGTTGGGGAGGCCGGGGAGCTGTTTTTT. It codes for CASSPRVGEAGELFF.

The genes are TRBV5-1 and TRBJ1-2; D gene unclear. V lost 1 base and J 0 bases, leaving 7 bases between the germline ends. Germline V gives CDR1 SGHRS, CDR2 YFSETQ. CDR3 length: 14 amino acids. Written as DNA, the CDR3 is TGCGCCAGCAGCTTGACAGTCACTAACTATGGCTACACCTTC. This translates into CASSLTVTNYGYTF.

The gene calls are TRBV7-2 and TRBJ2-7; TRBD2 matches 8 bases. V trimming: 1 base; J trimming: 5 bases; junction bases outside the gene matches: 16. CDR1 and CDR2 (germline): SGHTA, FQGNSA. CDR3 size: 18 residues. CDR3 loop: CASSLEVGRAKWKNEQYF. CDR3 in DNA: TGTGCCAGCAGCTTAGAGGTCGGGAGGGCCAAGTGGAAAAACGAGCAGTACTTC.

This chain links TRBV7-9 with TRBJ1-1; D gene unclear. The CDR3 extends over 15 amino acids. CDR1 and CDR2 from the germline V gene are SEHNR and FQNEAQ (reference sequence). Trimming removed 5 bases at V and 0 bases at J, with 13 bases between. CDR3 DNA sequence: TGTGCCAGCAGCGAAACGGGAGTCATGAACACTGAAGCTTTCTTT. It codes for CASSETGVMNTEAFF.

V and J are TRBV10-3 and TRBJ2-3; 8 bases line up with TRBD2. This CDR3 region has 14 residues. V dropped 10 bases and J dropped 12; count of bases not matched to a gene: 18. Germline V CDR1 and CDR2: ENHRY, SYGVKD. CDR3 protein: CATPDIWREDRQYF. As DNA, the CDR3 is TGTGCCACCCCCGACATTTGGCGGGAGGATCGCCAGTATTTT.

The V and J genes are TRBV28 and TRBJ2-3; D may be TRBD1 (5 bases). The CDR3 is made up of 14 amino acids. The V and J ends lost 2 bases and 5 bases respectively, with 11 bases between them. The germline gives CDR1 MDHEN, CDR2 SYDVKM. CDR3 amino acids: CASSLETEEDTQYF. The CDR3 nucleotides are TGTGCCAGCAGTTTAGAGACAGAAGAAGATACGCAGTATTTT.

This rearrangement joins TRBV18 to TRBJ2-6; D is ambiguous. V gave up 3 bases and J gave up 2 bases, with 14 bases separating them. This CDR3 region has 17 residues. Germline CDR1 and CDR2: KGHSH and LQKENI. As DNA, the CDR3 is TGTGCCAGCTCACCGATTAGTTCCATTACTGGGGCCAACGTCCTGACTTTC. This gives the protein CASSPISSITGANVLTF. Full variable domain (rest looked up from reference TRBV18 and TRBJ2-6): NAGVMQNPRHLVRRRGQEARLRCSPMKGHSHVYWYRQLPEEGLKFMVYLQKENIIDESGMPKERFSAEFPKEGPSILRIQQVVRGDSAAYFCASSPISSITGANVLTFGAGSRLTVL.

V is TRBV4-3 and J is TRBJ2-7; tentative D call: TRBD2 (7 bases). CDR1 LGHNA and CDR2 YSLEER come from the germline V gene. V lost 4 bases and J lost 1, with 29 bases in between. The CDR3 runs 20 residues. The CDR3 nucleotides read TGCGCCAGCAGCCTATCCCCTCGGGCGGGGGCGGGTGATAGGTCCTACGAGCAGTACTTC. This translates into CASSLSPRAGAGDRSYEQYF.

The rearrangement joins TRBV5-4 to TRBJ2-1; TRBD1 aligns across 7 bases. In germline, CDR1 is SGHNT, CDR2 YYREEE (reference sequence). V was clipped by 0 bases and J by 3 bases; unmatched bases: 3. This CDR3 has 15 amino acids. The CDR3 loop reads CASSLAGGLYNEQFF. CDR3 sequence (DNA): TGTGCCAGCAGCTTGGCAGGGGGTCTCTACAATGAGCAGTTCTTC.

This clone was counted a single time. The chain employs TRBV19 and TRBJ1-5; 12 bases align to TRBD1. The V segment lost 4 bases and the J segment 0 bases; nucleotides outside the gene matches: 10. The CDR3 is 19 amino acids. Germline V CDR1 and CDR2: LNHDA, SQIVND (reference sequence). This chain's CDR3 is CASSTGQGASAYSNQPQHF. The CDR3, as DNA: TGTGCCAGTAGTACGGGACAGGGGGCTTCGGCTTATAGCAATCAGCCCCAGCATTTT.

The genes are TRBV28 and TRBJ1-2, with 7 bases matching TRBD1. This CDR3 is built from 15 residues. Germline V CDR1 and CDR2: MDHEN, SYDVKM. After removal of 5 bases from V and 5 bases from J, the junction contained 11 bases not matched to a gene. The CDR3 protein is CASSLGTDPLYGYTF. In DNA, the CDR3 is TGTGCCAGCAGTCTCGGGACAGATCCCCTTTATGGCTACACCTTC.

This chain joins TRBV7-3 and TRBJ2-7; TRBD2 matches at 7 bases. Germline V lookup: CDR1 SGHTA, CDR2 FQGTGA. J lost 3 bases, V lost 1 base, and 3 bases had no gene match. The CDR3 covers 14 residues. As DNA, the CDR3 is TGTGCCAGCAGCTTAAACTCGGGGGGCTACGAGCAGTACTTC. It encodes CASSLNSGGYEQYF.

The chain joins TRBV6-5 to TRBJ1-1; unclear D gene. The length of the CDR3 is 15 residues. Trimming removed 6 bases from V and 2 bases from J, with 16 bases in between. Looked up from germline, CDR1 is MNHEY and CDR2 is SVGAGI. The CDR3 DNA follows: TGTGCCAGCAGCCCCCTTACACGTTACAACACTGAAGCTTTCTTT. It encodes CASSPLTRYNTEAFF.

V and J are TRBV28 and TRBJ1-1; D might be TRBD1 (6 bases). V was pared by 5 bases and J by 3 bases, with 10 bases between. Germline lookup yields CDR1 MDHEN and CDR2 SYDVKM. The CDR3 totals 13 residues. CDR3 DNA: TGTGCCAGCAGTCCTGACAGGTACACTGAAGCTTTCTTT. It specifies CASSPDRYTEAFF.

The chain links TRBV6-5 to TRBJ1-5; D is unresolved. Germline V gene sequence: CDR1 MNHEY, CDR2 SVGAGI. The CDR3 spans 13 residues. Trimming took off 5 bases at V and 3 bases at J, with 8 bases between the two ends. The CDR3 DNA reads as TGTGCCAGCAGTCGGGAGTTCAATCAGCCCCAGCATTTT. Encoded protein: CASSREFNQPQHF.

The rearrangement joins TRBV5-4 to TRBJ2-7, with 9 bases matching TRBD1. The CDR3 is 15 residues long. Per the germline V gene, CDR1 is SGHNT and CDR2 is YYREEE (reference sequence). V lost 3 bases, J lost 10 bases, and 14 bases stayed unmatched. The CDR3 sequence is CASSYGGDRAPEQYF. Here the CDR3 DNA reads TGTGCCAGCAGCTATGGGGGGGACAGGGCCCCAGAACAGTACTTC. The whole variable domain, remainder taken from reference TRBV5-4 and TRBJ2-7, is ETGVTQSPTHLIKTRGQQVTLRCSSQSGHNTVSWYQQALGQGPQFIFQYYREEENGRGNFPPRFSGLQFPNYSSELNVNALELDDSALYLCASSYGGDRAPEQYFGPGTRLTVT.

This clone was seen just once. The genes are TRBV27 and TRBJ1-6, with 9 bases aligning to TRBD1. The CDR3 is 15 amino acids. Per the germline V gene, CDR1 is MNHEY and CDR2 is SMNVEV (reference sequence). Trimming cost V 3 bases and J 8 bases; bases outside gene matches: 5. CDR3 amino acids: CASSFSRTGDSPLHF. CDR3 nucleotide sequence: TGTGCCAGCAGTTTTAGCAGGACAGGGGATTCACCCCTCCACTTT.